A selection of T cell receptor beta chains follows, all from one sample in a study of beta chain features in type 1 diabetes. TCRdb's table, derived via immunoSEQ multiplex PCR, lists solely in-frame clones and lacks some. The sample includes fewer than 250,000 clones, roughly 13% seen only once; the top ten take around 0.026%. The sample taken for sequencing was naive CD4+ T cells from blood. The receptors here all came from a woman aged 40-49 years in good health. Both conserved end residues are part of each CDR3. A D gene is named only where the DNA matches it firmly. Clone size is shown for a subset of rows, as once, few, many or a class of expanded clone.

J gene | V gene | D gene | clone size | CDR3 protein | CDR3 DNA
TRBJ1-3 | TRBV5-4 | TRBD1 | NA | CASSRDSSGNTIYF | TGTGCCAGCAGCCGGGACAGCTCTGGAAACACCATATATTTT
TRBJ2-7 | TRBV5-6 | TRBD1 | NA | CASSLVDRGYEQYF | TGTGCCAGCAGCTTAGTAGACAGGGGGTACGAGCAGTACTTC
TRBJ1-1 | TRBV11-3 | TRBD1 | NA | CASSSGTADFEAFF | TGTGCCAGCAGCTCCGGGACAGCAGATTTTGAAGCTTTCTTT
TRBJ1-2 | TRBV19 | TRBD1 | NA | CASSRDRGYGYTF | TGTGCCAGTAGCCGGGACAGGGGATATGGCTACACCTTC
TRBJ2-5 | TRBV14 | TRBD1 | few | CASNGGGQGAETQYF | TGTGCCAGCAACGGAGGGGGACAGGGAGCAGAGACCCAGTACTTC
TRBJ2-7 | TRBV7-8 | NA | NA | CASSLVFREAYEQYF | TGTGCCAGCAGCTTAGTCTTCAGGGAGGCCTACGAGCAGTACTTC
TRBJ1-5 | TRBV19 | TRBD1 | NA | CASRSRDRLRVSNQPQHF | TGTGCCAGTAGAAGTCGGGACAGACTGAGGGTAAGCAATCAGCCCCAGCATTTT
TRBJ2-7 | TRBV2 | NA | few | CASSKLGGRVYEQYF | TGTGCCAGCAGTAAACTAGGGGGAAGGGTGTACGAGCAGTACTTC
TRBJ2-7 | TRBV9 | TRBD2 | few | CASSASGRSSYEQYF | TGTGCCAGCAGCGCTAGCGGGCGAAGCTCCTACGAGCAGTACTTC
TRBJ2-7 | TRBV5-1 | TRBD1 | few | CASSLGQGVPYEQYF | TGCGCCAGCAGCTTGGGACAGGGGGTCCCCTACGAGCAGTACTTC
TRBJ2-1 | TRBV9 | TRBD1 | NA | CASSGQQGISYNEQFF | TGTGCCAGCAGCGGACAACAGGGGATCTCCTACAATGAGCAGTTCTTC
TRBJ1-1 | TRBV9 | NA | NA | CASSVAQGLDTEAFF | TGTGCCAGCAGCGTAGCGCAGGGCTTGGACACTGAAGCTTTCTTT
TRBJ1-1 | TRBV29-1 | NA | few | CSVEKGMQTEAFF | TGCAGCGTTGAAAAGGGGATGCAGACTGAAGCTTTCTTT
TRBJ1-4 | TRBV15 | TRBD1 | NA | CATRARQGPEKLFF | TGTGCCACCAGGGCGAGACAGGGTCCTGAAAAACTGTTTTTT
TRBJ1-1 | TRBV12-5 | TRBD1 | NA | CASGWRTGTQRTEAFF | TGTGCTAGTGGTTGGCGGACAGGGACCCAAAGGACTGAAGCTTTCTTT
TRBJ2-1 | TRBV10-2 | NA | NA | CASSEGRGQFF | TGCGCCAGCAGTGAGGGGCGGGGACAGTTCTTC
TRBJ1-6 | TRBV7-9 | NA | NA | CASSLVPLGGRNSPLHF | TGTGCCAGCAGCTTGGTCCCCTTAGGGGGTAGGAATTCACCCCTCCACTTT
TRBJ2-2 | TRBV6-5 | NA | NA | CASSSSGELFF | TGTGCCAGCAGTTCCAGCGGGGAGCTGTTTTTT
TRBJ2-3 | TRBV29-1 | TRBD2 | NA | CSVEDQGLAGGWGTQYF | TGCAGCGTTGAAGATCAGGGACTAGCGGGGGGATGGGGTACGCAGTATTTT
TRBJ2-5 | TRBV27 | NA | few | CASSYQGLQETQYF | TGTGCCAGCAGTTACCAGGGCTTACAAGAGACCCAGTACTTC
TRBJ2-7 | TRBV11-2 | NA | few | CASSLLQGSGYEQYF | TGTGCCAGCAGCTTATTACAGGGTTCGGGGTACGAGCAGTACTTC
TRBJ1-4 | TRBV6-5 | NA | NA | CASSYAGAIGEKLFF | TGTGCCAGCAGTTACGCAGGGGCTATCGGCGAAAAACTGTTTTTT
TRBJ2-3 | TRBV5-4 | NA | few | CASSLAGTDTQYF | TGTGCCAGCAGCTTGGCCGGGACAGATACGCAGTATTTT
TRBJ2-7 | TRBV19 | TRBD1 | NA | CASSTTGGRLYEQYF | TGTGCCAGTAGTACGACAGGGGGGCGATTGTACGAGCAGTACTTC
TRBJ2-2 | TRBV5-6 | TRBD1 | few | CASSFRQGGTGELFF | TGTGCCAGCAGCTTTAGACAGGGCGGCACCGGGGAGCTGTTTTTT
TRBJ2-2 | TRBV11-2 | TRBD2 | NA | CASSLPGGRAGELFF | TGTGCCAGCAGCTTACCGGGGGGAAGGGCCGGGGAGCTGTTTTTT
TRBJ1-5 | TRBV7-8 | NA | few | CASTADRRATYSNQPQHF | TGTGCCAGCACCGCCGACAGGCGCGCCACTTATAGCAATCAGCCCCAGCATTTT
TRBJ1-3 | TRBV11-2 | TRBD1 | NA | CASSLASGTGYSGNTIYF | TGTGCCAGCAGCTTAGCGTCCGGGACAGGATATTCTGGAAACACCATATATTTT
TRBJ2-1 | TRBV5-4 | NA | few | CASSLGAGNEQFF | TGTGCCAGCAGCTTGGGGGCTGGGAATGAGCAGTTCTTC
TRBJ1-2 | TRBV4-1 | NA | few | CATRGGHVDYGYTF | TGCGCCACCCGGGGGGGCCATGTAGACTATGGCTACACCTTC
TRBJ2-1 | TRBV7-2 | TRBD1 | few | CASSRDRVAYNEQFF | TGTGCCAGCAGCCGCGACAGGGTTGCCTACAATGAGCAGTTCTTC
TRBJ2-3 | TRBV19 | NA | NA | CASSIGAVTDTQYF | TGTGCCAGTAGTATAGGTGCGGTCACAGATACGCAGTATTTT
TRBJ1-3 | TRBV5-1 | TRBD1 | few | CASSSGGQGAASGNTIYF | TGCGCCAGCAGCTCTGGAGGGCAGGGGGCCGCTTCGGGAAACACCATATATTTT
TRBJ2-3 | TRBV6-1 | TRBD1 | few | CASSEDRLLDTQYF | TGTGCCAGCAGTGAGGACAGGTTGCTGGATACGCAGTATTTT
TRBJ2-1 | TRBV5-1 | TRBD2 | NA | CATQIGTSGVNEQFF | TGCGCCACCCAAATAGGGACTAGCGGCGTCAATGAGCAGTTCTTC
TRBJ2-7 | TRBV5-4 | TRBD2 | NA | CASSLAGGPREQYF | TGTGCCAGCAGCCTAGCGGGGGGGCCTCGCGAGCAGTACTTC
TRBJ1-2 | TRBV7-8 | NA | NA | CASSGRVSYGYTF | TGTGCCAGCAGCGGCCGGGTCTCCTATGGCTACACCTTC
TRBJ1-4 | TRBV7-2 | TRBD1 | few | CASSSRQGNEKLFF | TGTGCCAGCAGCTCCAGACAGGGTAACGAAAAACTGTTTTTT
TRBJ2-5 | TRBV29-1 | NA | few | CSVAMVPRETQYF | TGCAGCGTTGCTATGGTGCCTCGGGAGACCCAGTACTTC
TRBJ2-2 | TRBV19 | TRBD1 | NA | CASSILGTGGLTGELFF | TGTGCCAGTAGTATTCTTGGGACAGGCGGGCTCACCGGGGAGCTGTTTTTT
TRBJ2-1 | TRBV5-6 | TRBD2 | few | CASSLSASGGFEQFF | TGTGCCAGCAGCTTATCGGCTAGCGGGGGGTTTGAGCAGTTCTTC
TRBJ1-1 | TRBV9 | NA | NA | CASSSQLNTEAFF | TGTGCCAGCAGCTCACAGTTGAACACTGAAGCTTTCTTT
TRBJ1-3 | TRBV6-6 | NA | NA | CASRKGQTDTIYF | TGTGCCAGCAGGAAGGGGCAGACGGACACCATATATTTT
TRBJ1-6 | TRBV5-1 | NA | NA | CASSLFGESSYNSPLHF | TGCGCCAGCAGCTTGTTCGGGGAAAGCTCCTATAATTCACCCCTCCACTTT
TRBJ1-1 | TRBV29-1 | TRBD1 | few | CSVGQGAFRNTEAFF | TGCAGCGTTGGACAGGGGGCTTTCCGGAACACTGAAGCTTTCTTT
TRBJ1-3 | TRBV4-1 | NA | NA | CASSQGRTGRAGNTIYF | TGCGCCAGCAGCCAAGGCAGAACAGGGCGGGCTGGAAACACCATATATTTT
TRBJ1-1 | TRBV7-9 | NA | NA | CAGSQDSAEAFF | TGTGCCGGTTCCCAGGACTCCGCTGAAGCTTTCTTT
TRBJ1-2 | TRBV6-5 | NA | few | CASSYSGQNYGYTF | TGTGCCAGCAGTTACTCCGGACAGAACTATGGCTACACCTTC
TRBJ2-3 | TRBV6-6 | NA | many | CASSYLGTDTQYF | TGTGCCAGCAGTTACCTCGGGACAGATACGCAGTATTTT
TRBJ1-5 | TRBV7-9 | NA | few | CASSLSVPDQPQHF | TGTGCCAGCAGCTTATCAGTACCCGATCAGCCCCAGCATTTT
TRBJ2-1 | TRBV6-6 | TRBD2 | NA | CASMRTSGGYNEQFF | TGTGCCAGCATGAGGACTAGCGGGGGCTACAATGAGCAGTTCTTC
TRBJ2-5 | TRBV7-2 | NA | few | CASSGGRGRPETQYF | TGTGCCAGCAGCGGCGGGCGGGGGCGCCCCGAGACCCAGTACTTC
TRBJ2-7 | TRBV10-3 | TRBD1 | NA | CATYPGQAIYEQYF | TGTGCCACATATCCGGGACAGGCTATCTACGAGCAGTACTTC
TRBJ2-1 | TRBV9 | NA | few | CASSVGGVFSYNEQFF | TGTGCCAGCAGCGTTGGCGGGGTCTTCTCCTACAATGAGCAGTTCTTC
TRBJ1-5 | TRBV7-9 | NA | NA | CASSPSRGNDQPQHF | TGTGCCAGCAGCCCAAGTAGGGGAAATGATCAGCCCCAGCATTTT